The 10 T cell receptor beta chains below all came from one sample that was sequenced in a study of control samples from healthy donors and cancer patients. Measured with immunoSEQ multiplex PCR; TCRdb has only the in-frame clones, and not every one. The table lists 120,000 or so clones, 75% to 95% of them singletons. The sequencing sample was made of blood. These receptors were obtained from a man aged 18 to 30 in good health.

This chain uses TRBV19 with TRBJ2-1; D not resolved. V lost 0 bases and J lost 8, with 8 bases in between. Germline V lookup: CDR1 LNHDA, CDR2 SQIVND (reference sequence). There are 13 residues in the CDR3. The DNA for the CDR3 is TGTGCCAGTAGTATAGATCACTCAGATGAGCAGTTCTTC. Translation gives CASSIDHSDEQFF.

This clone was seen only a few times. The gene calls are TRBV19 and TRBJ2-1; 15 nucleotides agree with TRBD2. J lost 7 bases, V lost 5 bases, and 6 bases had no gene match. The CDR3 covers 16 residues. Per the germline V gene, CDR1 is LNHDA and CDR2 is SQIVND (reference sequence). CDR3 nucleotides: TGTGCCAGTAGTCGGGGACTAGCGGGGGGCAGGAATGAGCAGTTCTTC. Translated: CASSRGLAGGRNEQFF.

This clone was seen only once. The chain has TRBV24-1 and TRBJ1-6; 9 bases map to TRBD1. The CDR3 length is 11 residues. Germline lookup yields CDR1 KGHDR and CDR2 SFDVKD. V lost 9 bases and J lost 14; bases outside the gene matches: 4. The CDR3 DNA is TGTGCCACCGGGGACAGGGTCACCCTCCACTTT. This translates into CATGDRVTLHF.

CDR3 sequence: CASGPGQYTDTQYF. CDR3 nucleotide sequence: TGCGCCAGCGGACCGGGACAGTACACAGATACGCAGTATTTT. The V and J genes are TRBV5-1 and TRBJ2-3, with 7 nucleotides matching TRBD1. CDR1 is SGHRS and CDR2 is YFSETQ in the germline V gene. The CDR3 has 14 amino acids. V was clipped by 7 bases and J by 2 bases; unmatched bases: 7.

V usage is TRBV4-1 and J usage is TRBJ1-3; D ambiguous. Germline V CDR1 and CDR2: MGHRA, YSYEKL. The CDR3 length is 16 residues. Trimming left V 0 bases short and J 1 base short, with 10 bases between. The CDR3 region is CASSQEITGSGNTIYF. CDR3 in DNA: TGCGCCAGCAGCCAAGAGATTACGGGATCTGGAAACACCATATATTTT.

V and J are TRBV10-3 and TRBJ1-1; D call uncertain. The CDR3 runs 11 residues. Germline CDR1 and CDR2: ENHRY and SYGVKD. The ends were cut back, 6 bases at V and 1 base at J, with 3 bases in the middle. The DNA for the CDR3 is TGTGCCATCAGACAGAACACTGAAGCTTTCTTT. It is translated as CAIRQNTEAFF.

The chain has TRBV5-5 and TRBJ1-4; 9 bases line up with TRBD1. CDR1 SGHKS and CDR2 YYEKEE come from the germline V gene (reference sequence). This CDR3 has 13 residues. Trimming removed 3 bases from V and 6 bases from J; junction bases left unmatched: 0. As DNA, the CDR3 is TGTGCCAGCAGCTGGACAGGGGATGAAAAACTGTTTTTT. The encoded protein is CASSWTGDEKLFF.

The chain combines TRBV5-4 with TRBJ1-3; D is uncertain. The V end lost 0 bases, the J end lost 4 bases, and 8 bases lay between the germline ends. This CDR3 comprises 14 residues. Germline-derived CDR1 and CDR2 are SGHNT and YYREEE (reference sequence). CDR3 sequence reads: CASSLDMAGNTIYF. The CDR3 DNA reads TGTGCCAGCAGCTTGGACATGGCGGGAAACACCATATATTTT.

This sequence joins TRBV27 and TRBJ1-6, with a weak D call TRBD1 (5 bases). The CDR3 consists of 13 residues. Looked up from germline, CDR1 is MNHEY and CDR2 is SMNVEV (reference sequence). Trimming removed 6 bases from V and 7 bases from J, with 10 bases in between. The CDR3, as DNA: TGTGCCAGCAGGCCGACAGCAAATTCACCCCTCCACTTT. Encoded protein: CASRPTANSPLHF.

V gene TRBV5-1 combines with J gene TRBJ1-4, with 8 bases that match TRBD1. Looked up from germline, CDR1 is SGHRS and CDR2 is YFSETQ. V lost 5 bases and J lost 7; bases outside the gene matches: 7. This CDR3 has 14 amino acids. The CDR3 loop reads CASRDGQGGEKLFF. Written as DNA, the CDR3 is TGCGCCAGCAGGGACGGACAGGGCGGTGAAAAACTGTTTTTT.